This record covers a single TCR beta chain. TCRdb processed the 5' RACE reads anew with MiXCR; each CDR3 protein has one entry. The data hold about 340,000 distinct CDR3 sequences, with 15% to 20% observed a single time. The sample is drawn from a study of T-cell memory formation after mild COVID-19. As for the study in general: TCR clusters showed largely donor specificity.

CDR3 size: 14 residues. Germline CDR1 and CDR2: DFQATT and SNEGSKA (reference sequence). Deletions cut 5 bases from V and 4 bases from J, with 15 bases between. The gene calls are TRBV20-1 and TRBJ1-3; D may be TRBD1 (5 bases). Material for sequencing was PBMCs or a T cell subset sorted from them (not recorded which). This sequence was found in a man between 18 and 29 years old who had mild COVID-19 (a few samples of this study predate the infection). Cell type and time point are not known. CDR3 coding DNA: TGCAGTGCTCCCCGTATGGGGCTGGGAAACACCATATATTTT. Translating gives CSAPRMGLGNTIYF.